This T cell receptor beta chain was found in a study of blood T cell repertoires in COVID-19. Study background: Samples taken during acute and convalescent COVID-19 were collected in the United States, Italy and Spain. From T cells, B-cell-depleted T cells, or PBMCs came the material, which was cDNA or gDNA.

Trimming removed 7 bases from V and 5 bases from J; junction bases left unmatched: 10. Germline V CDR1 and CDR2: ENHRY, SYGVKD. The CDR3 length is 15 residues. In the authors' workflow: Estimates of nucleated cell counts were drawn from the amplification of reference gene primers. Assay used: immunoSEQ multiplex PCR; TCRdb lists only in-frame clones, some missing. D and trimming come from the DNA, and the V and J calls and clone size come from that table. Of about 41,000 clones in the sample, roughly four fifths are singletons; the top ten hold 2.6%. The chain has TRBV10-3 and TRBJ2-1, with 8 positions matching TRBD1. The source of this sequence is a woman aged 55-70 years with acute or convalescent COVID-19. Sequencing was done on a sample of peripheral blood. The CDR3 spells CAITSDRVWDNEQFF. The CDR3 DNA is TGTGCCATCACTTCGGACAGGGTCTGGGACAATGAGCAGTTCTTC.